A single sample is the source of the 11 T cell receptor beta chains below, sequenced in a study of shared clonotypes between healthy human individuals (dated by TCRdb to the early 2020s). Library construction relied on the immunoSEQ multiplex PCR assay. TCRdb carries this immuneACCESS record with in-frame sequences only. Its versions omit some clonotypes, under half of them owing to an unresolved V gene in the studies checked, with the rest unexplained. This sample holds about 2,500,000 clones; more than 80% were observed only once. More than 0.12% of the sample is held by the ten biggest clonotypes. The sequenced material came from naive CD4+ T cells sorted from blood. Sample cell subset or site, as interpreted from the label and publication: CD45RA+ positively selected. These receptors were obtained from a young man in good health.

The chain carries TRBV29-1 and TRBJ2-1; TRBD1 or TRBD2 may be the D gene (5 bases each). The CDR3 consists of 15 residues. CDR1 and CDR2 from the germline V gene are SQVTM and ANQGSEA. V lost 7 bases and J 3 bases, leaving 19 bases between the germline ends. The DNA for the CDR3 is TGCAGCGCCCAAGGTACGAGGGGCCTCTACAATGAGCAGTTCTTC. This translates into CSAQGTRGLYNEQFF.

J is TRBJ2-7 and V is TRBV19; 9 nucleotides match TRBD2. CDR1 is LNHDA, CDR2 SQIVND, per germline (reference sequence). V was pared by 6 bases and J by 6 bases, with 9 bases of the junction left unmatched. The CDR3 consists of 14 residues. CDR3 amino acids: CASSRSGSFSEQYF. The DNA of the CDR3 is TGTGCCAGTAGCCGTAGCGGGAGTTTCTCCGAGCAGTACTTC.

A single count supports this clone. This chain links TRBV6-5 with TRBJ1-2; weak D call: TRBD1 (5 bases). Per the germline V gene, CDR1 is MNHEY and CDR2 is SVGAGI. V gave up 2 bases and J gave up 2 bases, with 12 bases separating them. The CDR3 runs 15 residues. The CDR3 DNA reads as TGTGCCAGCAGTTACCTGGGACCGCTAAACTATGGCTACACCTTC. Its translation: CASSYLGPLNYGYTF.

This chain joins TRBV10-2 and TRBJ1-6; unclear D gene. Trimming removed 10 bases at V and 0 bases at J, with 13 bases between. The germline V gene has CDR1 WSHSY and CDR2 SAAADI. This CDR3 has 15 amino acids. The CDR3 spells CATREVSSYNSPLHF. Here the CDR3 DNA reads TGCGCCACGAGGGAGGTTAGCTCCTATAATTCACCCCTCCACTTT.

The chain combines TRBV5-1 with TRBJ2-1; D not resolved. There are 12 residues in the CDR3. Trimming pared 4 bases from V and 10 bases from J, leaving 12 bases between. Germline CDR1 reads SGHRS; CDR2 reads YFSETQ. The CDR3 loop is CASSVRIGEQFF. The DNA for the CDR3 is TGCGCCAGCAGCGTGAGAATCGGAGAGCAGTTCTTC. The full variable domain, with the rest looked up from reference TRBV5-1 and TRBJ2-1, is KAGVTQTPRYLIKTRGQQVTLSCSPISGHRSVSWYQQTPGQGLQFLFEYFSETQRNKGNFPGRFSGRQFSNSRSEMNVSTLELGDSALYLCASSVRIGEQFFGPGTRLTVL.

The V and J genes are TRBV6-1 and TRBJ1-1; tentative D call: TRBD1 (6 bases). Germline CDR1 MNHNS, CDR2 SASEGT. The CDR3 is 15 amino acids. Trimming shortened V by 5 bases and J by 1 base, and 14 bases separated the two germline ends. The CDR3 DNA is TGTGCCAGCAGTTCCAACAGGGTGGAGAACACTGAAGCTTTCTTT. The encoded protein is CASSSNRVENTEAFF.

This clone was counted once. The chain has TRBV18 and TRBJ2-5; weak D call: TRBD2 (6 bases). This CDR3 is 16 amino acids long. V lost 4 bases and J 1 base, leaving 16 bases between the germline ends. Germline-derived CDR1 and CDR2 are KGHSH and LQKENI. The CDR3 sequence is CASSRVGSLGQETQYF. In DNA, the CDR3 is TGTGCCAGCTCACGAGTCGGGAGTCTAGGCCAAGAGACCCAGTACTTC.

The chain combines TRBV2 with TRBJ2-1; weak D call: TRBD1 (6 bases). This CDR3 is 14 amino acids long. CDR1 is SNHLY, CDR2 FYNNEI, per germline. The V end was cut by 6 bases, the J end by 2 bases, with 11 bases between. The CDR3 DNA follows: TGTGCCAGCAGGGGCAGGACAGCCTACAATGAGCAGTTCTTC. Amino acid sequence: CASRGRTAYNEQFF.

The V gene is TRBV30, the J gene TRBJ1-2; D might be TRBD1 (6 bases). Trimming took 3 bases from V and 4 from J, leaving 18 bases between them. CDR1 and CDR2 (germline): GTSNPN, SVGIG (reference sequence). The CDR3 is made up of 15 amino acids. In DNA, the CDR3 is TGTGCCTGGAGGGTCCCAGGGGCTCCCTCCTATGGCTACACCTTC. It codes for CAWRVPGAPSYGYTF.

The J gene is TRBJ2-5, the V gene TRBV9; the D is unclear. Looked up from germline, CDR1 is SGDLS and CDR2 is YYNGEE. The CDR3 has 14 amino acids. V lost 4 bases, J lost 0 bases, and 10 bases lay in between. The CDR3 DNA reads as TGTGCCAGCAGCCCCAGTGGACACCAAGAGACCCAGTACTTC. This gives the protein CASSPSGHQETQYF.

V is TRBV11-2 and J is TRBJ2-1; the D is unclear. V was clipped by 0 bases and J by 5 bases, with 11 bases between them. This CDR3 is 15 amino acids long. Germline values: CDR1 SGHAT, CDR2 FQNNGV. As DNA, the CDR3 is TGTGCCAGCAGCTTAGATAACTGGGCCGACAATGAGCAGTTCTTC. This codes for CASSLDNWADNEQFF.